This entry features one TCR beta chain sequence. Its antigen is currently unknown. Some clones are missing from TCRdb's copy, which holds only in-frame ones; the method was immunoSEQ multiplex PCR. The sample lists over 65,000 clones, about 90% occurring once. This CDR3 region has 16 residues. Trimming removed 0 bases from V and 3 bases from J, with 14 bases in between. Looked up from germline, CDR1 is SGHVS and CDR2 is FNYEAQ. This record belongs to a study of graft-versus-host responses after intestinal transplantation. The wider study: As for transplant type, recipients had multivisceral, liver-intestinal, or isolated intestinal grafts. Following induction with anti-thymocyte globulin, all recipients were given tacrolimus and steroids for about three years. Whole-study results and caveats: GvH clones detected in recipient marrow included some appearing first in ileum or blood. Early post-transplant declines in HvG were associated with peak levels of circulating GvH clones.

This sequence was found in a human patient who received an intestinal transplant, so some T cells may come from the graft donor. The chain is built from TRBV7-6 and TRBJ1-2; no reliable D call. The sequencing here drew on PBMCs, taken 98 days after intestinal transplantation. The CDR3 DNA reads as TGTGCCAGCAGCTTAGCGCCGGGCAGAGAAGACTATGGCTACACCTTC. It yields the protein CASSLAPGREDYGYTF.